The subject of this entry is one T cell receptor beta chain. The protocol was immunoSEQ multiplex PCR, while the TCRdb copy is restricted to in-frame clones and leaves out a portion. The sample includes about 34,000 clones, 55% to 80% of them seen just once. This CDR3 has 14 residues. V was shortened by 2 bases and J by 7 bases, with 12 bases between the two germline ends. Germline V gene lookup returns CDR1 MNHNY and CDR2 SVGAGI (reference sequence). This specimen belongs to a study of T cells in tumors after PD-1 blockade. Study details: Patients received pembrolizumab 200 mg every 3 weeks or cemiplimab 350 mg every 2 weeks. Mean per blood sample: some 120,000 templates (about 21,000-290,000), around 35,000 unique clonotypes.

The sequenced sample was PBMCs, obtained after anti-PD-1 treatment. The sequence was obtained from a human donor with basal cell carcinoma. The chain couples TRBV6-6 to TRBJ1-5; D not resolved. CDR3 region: CASSYDPKGQPQHF. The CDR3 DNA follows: TGTGCCAGCAGTTACGACCCAAAGGGACAGCCCCAGCATTTT.